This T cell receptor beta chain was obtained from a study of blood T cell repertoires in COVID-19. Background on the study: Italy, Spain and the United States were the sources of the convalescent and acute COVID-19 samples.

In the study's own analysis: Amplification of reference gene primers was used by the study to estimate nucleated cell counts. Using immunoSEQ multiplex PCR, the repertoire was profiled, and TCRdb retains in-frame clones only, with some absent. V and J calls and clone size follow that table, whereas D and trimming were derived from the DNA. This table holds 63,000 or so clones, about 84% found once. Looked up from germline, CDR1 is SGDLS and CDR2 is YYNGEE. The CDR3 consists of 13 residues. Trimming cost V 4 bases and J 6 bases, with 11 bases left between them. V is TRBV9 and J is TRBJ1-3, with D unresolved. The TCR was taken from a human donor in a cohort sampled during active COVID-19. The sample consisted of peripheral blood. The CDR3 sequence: CASSPHESNTIYF. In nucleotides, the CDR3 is TGTGCCAGCAGCCCCCATGAGTCAAACACCATATATTTT.